The sequence of this T cell receptor beta chain was determined in a study of graft-versus-host responses after intestinal transplantation. Trimming at V came to 8 bases and at J to 2 bases, leaving 10 bases not matched to a gene. This CDR3 contains 15 residues. Germline lookup yields CDR1 ENHRY and CDR2 SYGVKD. Assay used: immunoSEQ multiplex PCR; TCRdb lists only in-frame clones, some missing. The sample has thousands of clones, approximately 33% seen once. This TCR was recovered from a human patient who received an intestinal transplant. V and J are TRBV10-3 and TRBJ2-3; 7 nucleotides agree with TRBD2. The material sequenced was alloreactive CD4+ T cells from a mixed lymphocyte reaction culture, taken before intestinal transplant. Subset reported: CFSE-low proliferating T cells sorted from approximately six-day pre-transplant mixed lymphocyte reaction (GvH or HvG direction). The CDR3, as DNA: TGTGCCATCTCCCGGGCTAGCGGCCTCACAGATACGCAGTATTTT. Its protein is CAISRASGLTDTQYF.